This T cell receptor beta chain was identified in a study of cytomegalovirus exposure and HLA in healthy donors. The germline V and J ends were trimmed by 5 bases and 11 bases, with 13 bases remaining between them. This CDR3 region has 12 residues. Germline CDR1 and CDR2: SGHNT and YYREEE (reference sequence). The PCR used 60 Vbeta and 13 Jbeta primers. Here immunoSEQ multiplex PCR was the method, and the copy in TCRdb shows in-frame clones only, minus some. The sample lists about 160,000 clones; under 85% were seen once. Of note for this clone: Antigen specificity is unknown.

Study results and limitations: Rates of TCR association differed by HLA locus in a later analysis, with DRB1 highest and HLA-C lowest. Associated with cytomegalovirus, according to the listing, were some 180 TCR beta chains.

The source of this sequence is a woman under 40 in good health and CMV-seronegative. The V and J genes are TRBV5-4 and TRBJ1-4; D perhaps matches TRBD1 (6 bases). Sample: PBMCs. The CDR3 loop reads CASSPWQGKLFF. CDR3 DNA: TGTGCCAGCAGTCCCTGGCAGGGGAAACTGTTTTTT.